This entry concerns a single T cell receptor (beta chain). Its antigen is still unknown. Naive CD8 populations comprised CD45RO-negative cells positively selected for CCR7, excluding terminally differentiated effector memory CD45RA+ cells. This entry comes from a study of shared clonotypes between healthy human individuals. Study background: The composition of the donors was a couple of women and a few men aged 18 to 49. Findings and limits, study-wide: Relative to memory subsets, naive subsets generally showed larger estimated richness.

Produced via immunoSEQ multiplex PCR; TCRdb's table is partial and in-frame only. The sample records about 2 million clones, around 96% being singletons. Germline CDR1 LGHNA, CDR2 YSLEER. The CDR3 totals 19 residues. The V end lost 4 bases, the J end lost 4 bases, and 25 bases lay between the germline ends. The gene calls are TRBV4-3 and TRBJ2-2; the D gene is possibly TRBD1 (6 bases). Sequencing was done on a sample of naive CD8+ T cells sorted from blood. The clonotype was recovered from a young man in good health. Here the CDR3 reads CASSRLRDTLPPGTGELFF. CDR3 in DNA: TGCGCCAGCAGCCGTCTCCGGGACACGCTGCCCCCGGGCACCGGGGAGCTGTTTTTT.